This T cell receptor (beta chain) came from a study of cytomegalovirus exposure and HLA in healthy donors. The V gene lost 2 bases and the J gene lost 0 bases, with 10 bases spanning the gap. The CDR3 is 15 residues long. CDR1 and CDR2 from the germline V gene are KGHSH and LQKENI. On this clone itself: Its antigen remains unidentified.

Study-level results: Being productive about 87% or about 30% of the time was typical of most TCR beta V segments in an earlier analysis. A few chains tied to CMV proved CMV antigen-specific in vitro.

The PCR used 60 Vbeta and 13 Jbeta primers. The method was immunoSEQ multiplex PCR; TCRdb's version includes in-frame clones alone and lacks a portion of them. The table counts some 120,000 clones; roughly 2% lies in the top ten. The TCR comes from a woman aged 60 to 75 in good health and CMV-seronegative. Material: PBMCs. The chain combines TRBV18 with TRBJ1-2; D is uncertain. The CDR3 sequence is CASSPESLANYGYTF. The CDR3, as DNA: TGTGCCAGCTCACCAGAAAGTTTAGCTAACTATGGCTACACCTTC.